The 18 T cell receptor beta chains presented below share a single source sample, sequenced in a study of cytomegalovirus exposure and HLA in healthy donors. Assay used: immunoSEQ multiplex PCR; TCRdb lists only in-frame clones, some missing. Among 110,000 or so clones, approximately 87% were seen once, and the ten largest hold 2.1%. Sample: PBMCs. Receptors originate from a woman between 25 and 40 years old in good health and CMV-seronegative.

The chain couples TRBV10-1 to TRBJ2-7; 11 nucleotides match TRBD2. The CDR3 loop spans 13 amino acids. V was clipped by 9 bases and J by 0 bases; unmatched bases: 1. CDR1 WNHNN and CDR2 SYGVQD come from the germline V gene (reference sequence). CDR3 loop: CASSGGASYEQYF. The CDR3 region has the DNA TGCGCCAGTAGCGGGGGGGCCTCCTACGAGCAGTACTTC.

This sequence joins TRBV7-8 and TRBJ2-1, with D perhaps matching TRBD1 (5 bases). The V and J ends lost 0 bases and 2 bases respectively, with 11 bases between them. CDR1 and CDR2 (germline): SGHVS, FQNEAQ. The CDR3 contains 16 residues. The CDR3 DNA sequence: TGTGCCAGCAGCTTAGCAGGGGCCCCCGCCTACAATGAGCAGTTCTTC. Translating it yields CASSLAGAPAYNEQFF.

V and J are TRBV7-2 and TRBJ2-1; TRBD2 agrees at 8 bases. Trimming took 5 bases from V and 0 from J; bases not matched to a gene: 3. From germline, CDR1 is SGHTA and CDR2 FQGNSA. The length of the CDR3 is 15 residues. CDR3 nucleotides: TGTGCCAGCAGCATTGGGACTAGCTCCTACAATGAGCAGTTCTTC. Protein sequence: CASSIGTSSYNEQFF.

This clone was seen only once. This chain connects TRBV10-3 to TRBJ1-5; the match to TRBD1 covers 7 bases. Germline V gives CDR1 ENHRY, CDR2 SYGVKD. V lost 0 bases and J lost 0; bases outside the gene matches: 5. The CDR3 is 17 residues long. CDR3 nucleotide sequence: TGTGCCATCAGTGAGTCGAGGACAGGCCATAGCAATCAGCCCCAGCATTTT. Its protein is CAISESRTGHSNQPQHF.

The chain combines TRBV7-9 with TRBJ2-7; 11 nucleotides agree with TRBD2. Germline values: CDR1 SEHNR, CDR2 FQNEAQ (reference sequence). J gave up 0 bases and V 1 base, and 5 bases lay outside the gene matches. The CDR3 spans 17 residues. CDR3 in DNA: TGTGCCAGCAGCTTAGGGCTAGCGGGGGGACTCTCCTACGAGCAGTACTTC. Encoded protein: CASSLGLAGGLSYEQYF.

The chain carries TRBV19 and TRBJ2-5, with D perhaps matching TRBD2 (6 bases). Per the germline V gene, CDR1 is LNHDA and CDR2 is SQIVND (reference sequence). Trimming stripped 10 bases from V and 5 bases from J, with 14 bases between. The CDR3 loop spans 12 amino acids. The CDR3 bases are TGTGCCACCTCTGGGAGGAGCGAGACCCAGTACTTC. Encoded protein: CATSGRSETQYF.

The chain joins TRBV19 to TRBJ2-1; 8 nucleotides match TRBD2. Germline CDR1 reads LNHDA; CDR2 reads SQIVND (reference sequence). V lost 7 bases, J lost 9 bases, and 8 bases stayed unmatched. The CDR3 sequence is 13 residues long. The CDR3 DNA reads TGTGCCAGTAATAGCGGGGTGGGTGGTGAGCAGTTCTTC. Amino acids: CASNSGVGGEQFF.

The chain uses TRBV29-1 and TRBJ2-7; D is perhaps TRBD2 (5 bases). The CDR3 runs 16 residues. Germline V lookup: CDR1 SQVTM, CDR2 ANQGSEA. The V end lost 4 bases, the J end lost 0 bases, and 19 bases lay between the germline ends. In DNA, the CDR3 is TGCAGCGTTGTCTCGGCGGAGGCGGCGAGCTCCTACGAGCAGTACTTC. Its protein product is CSVVSAEAASSYEQYF.

V usage is TRBV4-1 and J usage is TRBJ1-6; D unclear. CDR1 MGHRA and CDR2 YSYEKL come from the germline V gene. The CDR3 runs to 17 residues. Trimming removed 0 bases from V and 10 bases from J, with 19 bases in between. CDR3 loop: CASSQDRGRELWSPLHF. CDR3 in DNA: TGCGCCAGCAGCCAAGATAGAGGCCGGGAACTCTGGTCACCCCTCCACTTT.

V and J are TRBV7-2 and TRBJ1-1, with D perhaps matching TRBD1 (5 bases). The CDR3 consists of 15 residues. Germline V lookup: CDR1 SGHTA, CDR2 FQGNSA. V shed 2 bases and J shed 2 bases, with 12 bases lying between them. The CDR3 spells CASSLSDSANTEAFF. CDR3 in DNA: TGTGCCAGCAGCTTAAGCGACAGCGCTAACACTGAAGCTTTCTTT.

The J gene is TRBJ1-3, the V gene TRBV19; weak D call: TRBD1 (6 bases). CDR1 and CDR2 from the germline V gene are LNHDA and SQIVND (reference sequence). Trimming took 3 bases from V and 0 from J, leaving 15 bases between them. The CDR3 runs to 17 residues. CDR3 nucleotide sequence: TGTGCCAGTAGTATTAGTGGGGGCGACCCCTCTGGAAACACCATATATTTT. Protein sequence: CASSISGGDPSGNTIYF.

V is TRBV5-1 and J is TRBJ1-1; D gene uncertain. V lost 1 base, J lost 3 bases, and 13 bases lay in between. Germline V gene data show CDR1 as SGHRS and CDR2 as YFSETQ. This CDR3 has 15 residues. Written as DNA, the CDR3 is TGCGCCAGCAGCTTGTTAGAGGGCGGGGACACTGAAGCTTTCTTT. Its translation: CASSLLEGGDTEAFF.

The chain joins TRBV6-5 to TRBJ1-5, with 7 positions matching TRBD1. The CDR3 is 14 amino acids. The trim removed 7 bases at V and 6 bases at J, leaving 9 bases unmatched. Germline CDR1 reads MNHEY; CDR2 reads SVGAGI. DNA of the CDR3: TGTGCCAGCAAATACAGGGGAGCGGCTCAGCCCCAGCATTTT. It translates to CASKYRGAAQPQHF.

This clone was seen only a few times. The rearrangement uses TRBV19 and TRBJ1-2; 7 bases agree with TRBD1. Germline values: CDR1 LNHDA, CDR2 SQIVND (reference sequence). The CDR3 is made up of 14 amino acids. Trimming removed 6 bases from V and 7 bases from J; junction bases left unmatched: 11. The CDR3 nucleotides are TGTGCCAGTAGGATGGGCGACAGGGCGCTTGGCTACACCTTC. This encodes CASRMGDRALGYTF.

Written as DNA, the CDR3 is TGTGCTAGTGGCCTCCGGGGAGACAGGGAGCAGTTCTTC. This gives the protein CASGLRGDREQFF. J is TRBJ2-1 and V is TRBV12-5, with a tentative D call TRBD1 (6 bases). The CDR3 loop spans 13 amino acids. Germline CDR1 reads LGHNT; CDR2 reads FRNRAP. Trimming left V 6 bases short and J 10 bases short, with 16 bases between.

The chain is built from TRBV5-1 and TRBJ1-6; TRBD1 matches at 7 bases. Germline V gives CDR1 SGHRS, CDR2 YFSETQ. V gave up 0 bases and J gave up 5 bases; unmatched junction bases: 2. This CDR3 spans 15 amino acids. The CDR3 loop is CASSLEGQNNSPLHF. CDR3 in DNA: TGCGCCAGCAGCTTGGAGGGACAGAATAATTCACCCCTCCACTTT.

As concerns this clone: This sample also contains other DNA sequences that code for the same CDR3. This chain links TRBV6-5 with TRBJ1-2; 9 bases are a match to TRBD1. Germline CDR1 reads MNHEY; CDR2 reads SVGAGI. The junction had 2 bases not matched to a gene; V was cut back by 2 bases and J by 7 bases. The CDR3 sequence is 13 residues long. CDR3 in amino acids: CASSYRQGGGYTF. In DNA form, the CDR3 reads TGTGCCAGCAGTTACCGACAGGGGGGTGGCTACACCTTC.

The chain links TRBV5-6 to TRBJ1-2; D perhaps matches TRBD1 (6 bases). The CDR3 totals 15 residues. Germline-derived CDR1 and CDR2 are SGHDT and YYEEEE. Trimming took 1 base from V and 4 from J, leaving 14 bases between them. CDR3 sequence (DNA): TGTGCCAGCAGCTTGATCTCTCAGGGGCCCTATGGCTACACCTTC. Its protein is CASSLISQGPYGYTF.